This passage covers 25 T cell receptor beta chains from one sample sequenced in a study of blood T cell repertoires in COVID-19. Here immunoSEQ multiplex PCR was the method, and the copy in TCRdb shows in-frame clones only, minus some. Seen here are about 370,000 clones, about 90% observed once, and the top ten hold approximately 3%. Sequencing input: peripheral blood. These receptors were taken from a woman aged 30 to 39 with COVID-19, enrolled during active disease.

This chain links TRBV5-1 with TRBJ1-1; no definite D call. The CDR3 covers 15 residues. The V gene lost 3 bases and the J gene lost 5 bases, with 17 bases spanning the gap. Germline V lookup: CDR1 SGHRS, CDR2 YFSETQ. The DNA for the CDR3 is TGCGCCAGCAGCTGGACCGCGGGAGGCGAGACTGAAGCTTTCTTT. This gives the protein CASSWTAGGETEAFF.

The chain combines TRBV11-3 with TRBJ2-1; TRBD2 matches at 12 bases. The CDR3 extends over 15 amino acids. V lost 4 bases, J lost 6 bases, and 4 bases stayed unmatched. Germline V CDR1 and CDR2: SGHNT, YENEEA. This CDR3 reads CASSSTSGRSNEQFF. The CDR3 DNA sequence: TGTGCCAGCAGCTCGACTAGCGGGAGAAGCAATGAGCAGTTCTTC.

The rearrangement uses TRBV5-1 and TRBJ2-2; possibly TRBD2 for D (6 bases). This CDR3 has 18 residues. The V gene's germline CDR1 is SGHRS and CDR2 YFSETQ. Trimming pared 0 bases from V and 5 bases from J, leaving 20 bases between. The CDR3, as DNA: TGCGCCAGCAGCTTGGGACTGGATAGCGGCGCGTCGACCGGGGAGCTGTTTTTT. Translated, it gives CASSLGLDSGASTGELFF. The variable domain in full, completed from reference TRBV5-1 and TRBJ2-2, reads KAGVTQTPRYLIKTRGQQVTLSCSPISGHRSVSWYQQTPGQGLQFLFEYFSETQRNKGNFPGRFSGRQFSNSRSEMNVSTLELGDSALYLCASSLGLDSGASTGELFFGEGSRLTVL.

V is TRBV7-6 and J is TRBJ2-7; D gene ambiguous. The germline gives CDR1 SGHVS, CDR2 FNYEAQ. V shed 4 bases and J shed 0 bases, with 7 bases lying between them. This CDR3 region has 13 residues. The CDR3 region has the DNA TGTGCCAGCAGCTCCCTTTCCTCCTACGAGCAGTACTTC. Translation gives CASSSLSSYEQYF.

The J gene is TRBJ2-1, the V gene TRBV29-1; 9 bases are a match to TRBD2. The CDR3 loop spans 15 amino acids. Germline V CDR1 and CDR2: SQVTM, ANQGSEA. V dropped 1 base and J dropped 3; count of bases not matched to a gene: 4. The CDR3 region has the DNA TGCAGCGTTGAAGGGGCGGGGGGGAGCTACAATGAGCAGTTCTTC. This encodes CSVEGAGGSYNEQFF.

The rearrangement uses TRBV13 and TRBJ2-3; a possible D gene is TRBD2 (6 bases). The germline V gene has CDR1 PRHDT and CDR2 FYEKMQ (reference sequence). Trimming removed 5 bases at V and 1 base at J, with 13 bases between. The CDR3 loop spans 15 amino acids. CDR3 in DNA: TGTGCCAGCAGCCTGCCGGGGGACGGCACAGATACGCAGTATTTT. Its translation is CASSLPGDGTDTQYF.

The V gene is TRBV7-9, the J gene TRBJ1-2; possible D gene TRBD1, 5 bases. The CDR3 has 14 residues. Germline V CDR1 and CDR2: SEHNR, FQNEAQ (reference sequence). Trimming left V 3 bases short and J 5 bases short, with 13 bases between. The CDR3 sequence is CASSFPTVYYGYTF. In nucleotides, the CDR3 is TGTGCCAGCAGCTTCCCGACAGTTTATTATGGCTACACCTTC. The whole variable domain, remainder taken from reference TRBV7-9 and TRBJ1-2, is DTGVSQNPRHKITKRGQNVTFRCDPISEHNRLYWYRQTLGQGPEFLTYFQNEAQLEKSRLLSDRFSAERPKGSFSTLEIQRTEQGDSAMYLCASSFPTVYYGYTFGSGTRLTVV.

The chain recombines TRBV7-8 with TRBJ2-5; 10 bases line up with TRBD1. This CDR3 spans 16 amino acids. Germline CDR1 SGHVS, CDR2 FQNEAQ. V lost 5 bases to trimming and J lost 3 bases; unmatched junction nucleotides: 9. The CDR3 is CASSLLGQGLKETQYF. The DNA of the CDR3 is TGTGCCAGCAGCCTACTGGGACAGGGGTTGAAAGAGACCCAGTACTTC.

The rearrangement joins TRBV5-5 to TRBJ1-4, with D possibly being TRBD1 (5 bases). Germline CDR1 SGHKS, CDR2 YYEKEE (reference sequence). This CDR3 spans 15 amino acids. Deletions cut 2 bases from V and 5 bases from J, with 13 bases between. This CDR3 reads CASSLQEGTNEKLFF. CDR3 nucleotides: TGTGCCAGCAGCTTACAGGAGGGGACGAATGAAAAACTGTTTTTT. Supplemented by reference TRBV5-5 and TRBJ1-4, the full variable domain reads DAGVTQSPTHLIKTRGQQVTLRCSPISGHKSVSWYQQVLGQGPQFIFQYYEKEERGRGNFPDRFSARQFPNYSSELNVNALLLGDSALYLCASSLQEGTNEKLFFGSGTQLSVL.

This chain joins TRBV24-1 and TRBJ2-3; D unresolved. Germline V gives CDR1 KGHDR, CDR2 SFDVKD. V shed 4 bases and J shed 0 bases, with 13 bases lying between them. CDR3 length equals 16 residues. In DNA form, the CDR3 reads TGTGCCACCAGTGACGAGAGATATAAGAGCACAGATACGCAGTATTTT. Translation gives CATSDERYKSTDTQYF.

The chain carries TRBV19 and TRBJ1-4; 10 bases agree with TRBD1. V lost 5 bases to trimming and J lost 2 bases; unmatched junction nucleotides: 5. Looked up from germline, CDR1 is LNHDA and CDR2 is SQIVND (reference sequence). The CDR3 covers 16 residues. The CDR3 DNA reads as TGTGCCAGTAGTTCCGGGACAGGGGTGACTAATGAAAAACTGTTTTTT. It specifies CASSSGTGVTNEKLFF.

Only one count was recorded for this clone. The rearrangement links TRBV29-1 to TRBJ2-7; TRBD1 agrees at 8 bases. Losses at the gene ends were 5 bases for V and 4 bases for J; bases not matched to a gene: 7. The CDR3 consists of 13 residues. Germline values: CDR1 SQVTM, CDR2 ANQGSEA. CDR3 in DNA: TGCAGCGTTCCAGGGGGCCAGACTTACGAGCAGTACTTC. Encoded protein: CSVPGGQTYEQYF.

The V and J genes are TRBV24-1 and TRBJ1-1; D is ambiguous. The V and J ends lost 5 bases and 2 bases respectively, with 11 bases between them. This CDR3 has 14 amino acids. Germline loops: CDR1 KGHDR, CDR2 SFDVKD. DNA of the CDR3: TGTGCCACCAGTGCGGAGGGCCATAACACTGAAGCTTTCTTT. Protein sequence: CATSAEGHNTEAFF.

This chain uses TRBV30 with TRBJ1-1; weak D call: TRBD1 (5 bases). V was trimmed by 0 bases and J by 7 bases, leaving 9 bases between them. Germline CDR1 and CDR2: GTSNPN and SVGIG (reference sequence). There are 12 residues in the CDR3. CDR3 coding DNA: TGTGCCTGGAGTGTACAAGGGGATGAAGCTTTCTTT. This gives the protein CAWSVQGDEAFF.

This clone was counted once. This rearrangement joins TRBV11-3 to TRBJ2-5, with 7 bases aligning to TRBD1. Germline values: CDR1 SGHNT, CDR2 YENEEA. The V and J ends lost 5 bases and 5 bases, in that order; junction bases with no gene match: 8. CDR3 length: 14 residues. This CDR3 is CASSPTGVRETQYF. CDR3 nucleotides: TGTGCCAGCAGCCCCACAGGGGTAAGGGAGACCCAGTACTTC.

This chain joins TRBV7-9 and TRBJ1-4; no clear D gene. Per the germline V gene, CDR1 is SEHNR and CDR2 is FQNEAQ (reference sequence). Trimming stripped 5 bases from V and 4 bases from J, with 17 bases between. The CDR3 covers 16 residues. The CDR3 sequence: CASSRATGLGNEKLFF. Written as DNA, the CDR3 is TGTGCCAGCAGCCGCGCCACTGGACTGGGTAATGAAAAACTGTTTTTT. Variable domain in full (rest from reference TRBV7-9 and TRBJ1-4): DTGVSQNPRHKITKRGQNVTFRCDPISEHNRLYWYRQTLGQGPEFLTYFQNEAQLEKSRLLSDRFSAERPKGSFSTLEIQRTEQGDSAMYLCASSRATGLGNEKLFFGSGTQLSVL.

The chain recombines TRBV9 with TRBJ2-6; TRBD1 is a possible D gene (6 bases). V was trimmed by 2 bases and J by 2 bases, leaving 11 bases between them. The CDR3 sequence is 16 residues long. Germline V gene sequence: CDR1 SGDLS, CDR2 YYNGEE. The chain's CDR3 is CASSVAQGAGANVLTF. The CDR3 nucleotides read TGTGCCAGCAGCGTGGCACAGGGTGCTGGGGCCAACGTCCTGACTTTC.

Written as DNA, the CDR3 is TGTGCCAGCAGCTATCAGGGACTAGCCAACAATGAGCAGTTCTTC. It codes for CASSYQGLANNEQFF. The chain joins TRBV11-2 to TRBJ2-1, with TRBD2 matching over 9 bases. The CDR3 has 15 residues. Germline CDR1 is SGHAT and CDR2 is FQNNGV. The junction had 6 bases not matched to a gene; V was cut back by 4 bases and J by 5 bases.

The V and J genes are TRBV4-3 and TRBJ1-1; TRBD1 aligns across 8 bases. CDR1 and CDR2 from the germline V gene are LGHNA and YSLEER. With 2 bases clipped from V and 7 bases from J, the junction kept 6 bases outside the gene matches. This CDR3 is 14 amino acids long. The CDR3 DNA reads TGCGCCAGCAGCCAAACCGGGACAGGCGATGAAGCTTTCTTT. Protein sequence: CASSQTGTGDEAFF.

About this clone: The junction and the germline gene differ at one end; a read error may be behind it. The chain couples TRBV11-2 to TRBJ1-3; D remains unclear. The germline V gene has CDR1 SGHAT and CDR2 FQNNGV. The CDR3 has 13 residues. The CDR3 reads CASSVDLGNTIYF. The CDR3 bases are TGTGCCAGCAGCGTAGATCTCGGAAACACCATATATTTT. Combining the CDR3 with reference TRBV11-2 and TRBJ1-3 gives the whole variable domain EAGVAQSPRYKIIEKRQSVAFWCNPISGHATLYWYQQILGQGPKLLIQFQNNGVVDDSQLPKDRFSAERLKGVDSTLKIQPAKLEDSAVYLCASSVDLGNTIYFGEGSWLTVV.

The chain is built from TRBV13 and TRBJ1-2, with 8 bases identical to TRBD1. CDR3 length: 12 amino acids. Per germline, CDR1 PRHDT and CDR2 FYEKMQ (reference sequence). With V trimmed by 4 bases and J by 6 bases, 1 base remained unmatched. This CDR3 reads CASSSTGDGYTF. In DNA form, the CDR3 reads TGTGCCAGCAGCTCGACAGGGGATGGCTACACCTTC.

The gene calls are TRBV6-6 and TRBJ1-1; tentative D call: TRBD1 (5 bases). Trimming left V 3 bases short and J 7 bases short, with 12 bases between. This CDR3 comprises 13 residues. CDR1 and CDR2 (germline): MNHNY, SVGAGI (reference sequence). The CDR3 region has the DNA TGTGCCAGCAGTTATGCGGACATCAGTGAAGCTTTCTTT. Translation gives CASSYADISEAFF.

The chain recombines TRBV11-2 with TRBJ2-7, with 8 positions matching TRBD1. The CDR3 has 17 amino acids. V shed 4 bases, J shed 2 bases, and the junction held 13 bases outside the gene matches. In germline, CDR1 is SGHAT, CDR2 FQNNGV. CDR3 bases: TGTGCCAGCAGCTCTTACCCCAGGGGGCGGATTCCCTACGAGCAGTACTTC. Amino acids: CASSSYPRGRIPYEQYF.

This clone showed up just a few times. The V and J genes are TRBV5-6 and TRBJ2-1; the match to TRBD2 covers 8 bases. In germline, CDR1 is SGHDT, CDR2 YYEEEE. There are 18 residues in the CDR3. The junction had 18 bases not matched to a gene; V was cut back by 4 bases and J by 6 bases. CDR3 sequence (DNA): TGTGCCAGCAGCCTAATGGGACTAGGTCCTCTTTTCAGCAATGAGCAGTTCTTC. It specifies CASSLMGLGPLFSNEQFF.

The rearrangement joins TRBV28 to TRBJ2-7, with D hard to call. Trimming cost V 5 bases and J 3 bases, with 5 bases left between them. From germline, CDR1 is MDHEN and CDR2 SYDVKM. This CDR3 region has 11 residues. CDR3 sequence reads: CASSHSYEQYV. The DNA for the CDR3 is TGTGCCAGCAGTCACAGCTACGAGCAGTACGTC.